The T cell receptor (beta chain) described here comes from a study of T cell repertoires in cytomegalovirus infection. Across the study: From public TCR beta signatures came an indication of both CMV infection and matching HLA type.

Study results and caveats: Ex vivo, HLA-C-restricted CMV-specific TCR beta clonotypes prevailed over the rest of the response.

CDR3 size: 13 residues. Germline V lookup: CDR1 LGHNA, CDR2 YSLEER. Trimming cost V 0 bases and J 5 bases, with 5 bases left between them. Concerning this clonotype: Its target is unknown.

One entry per CDR3 protein, called by TCRdb with MiXCR from the reads. This table holds approximately 500,000 distinct CDR3 sequences, 33% found once. The chain is built from TRBV4-3 and TRBJ2-1; D is undetermined. The specimen comprised cultured PBMCs, sampled from culture after CMV antigen stimulation. This receptor was obtained from a human donor in good health (CMV status not recorded). Some clones in this sample may be carry-over from other donors' samples. CDR3 region: CASSQDLDNEQFF. The DNA of the CDR3 is TGCGCCAGCAGCCAAGACTTAGACAATGAGCAGTTCTTC.